A single sample gave rise to the 27 T cell receptor beta chains below, sequenced in a study of T-cell memory formation after mild COVID-19. From the 5' RACE reads, TCRdb called clonotypes with MiXCR, one entry per CDR3 protein. The sample shows roughly 130,000 distinct CDR3 sequences, 15% to 20% of them seen only once. The sample was PBMCs or a T cell subset sorted from them (not recorded which). These receptors all come from a man between 18 and 29 years old who had mild COVID-19 (a few samples of this study predate the infection). Cell type and time point are not known.

The table lists this clonotype with many counts. The chain employs TRBV20-1 and TRBJ2-3; D ambiguous. The V end was cut by 6 bases, the J end by 6 bases, with 10 bases between. CDR1 is DFQATT, CDR2 SNEGSKA, per germline (reference sequence). The CDR3 covers 11 residues. The CDR3 sequence is CSATSSDTQYF. Here the CDR3 DNA reads TGCAGTGCCACGTCCAGCGATACGCAGTATTTT.

V usage is TRBV20-1 and J usage is TRBJ2-5; 7 bases fit TRBD1. CDR3 length: 14 residues. The V gene's germline CDR1 is DFQATT and CDR2 SNEGSKA (reference sequence). Trimming took 5 bases from V and 5 from J; bases not matched to a gene: 11. The CDR3 bases are TGCAGTGCTCAAAGGGCAGGGGGAAAGGAGACCCAGTACTTC. It codes for CSAQRAGGKETQYF.

This clonotype showed up just a few times. V usage is TRBV7-9 and J usage is TRBJ1-1; D is possibly TRBD1 (5 bases). CDR1 and CDR2 from the germline V gene are SEHNR and FQNEAQ (reference sequence). CDR3 size: 11 residues. Deletions cut 5 bases from V and 9 bases from J, with 10 bases between. The CDR3 DNA is TGTGCCAGCAGCCCGGGGGAGAAAGCTTTCTTT. This translates into CASSPGEKAFF.

This clonotype was seen a handful of times. V gene TRBV3-1 combines with J gene TRBJ2-6; D gene ambiguous. The CDR3 extends over 14 amino acids. Germline loops: CDR1 LGHDT, CDR2 YNNKEL (reference sequence). With 4 bases removed from V and 2 bases from J, the gap between germline ends came to 6 bases. This chain's CDR3 is CASSRDTGANVLTF. CDR3 nucleotides: TGTGCCAGCAGCCGGGATACTGGGGCCAACGTCCTGACTTTC.

The chain combines TRBV19 with TRBJ2-3; 8 bases agree with TRBD2. Trimming cost V 9 bases and J 5 bases; bases outside gene matches: 4. The CDR3 sequence is 12 residues long. Per the germline V gene, CDR1 is LNHDA and CDR2 is SQIVND (reference sequence). CDR3: CASGGGVDTQYF. The CDR3 coding sequence is TGTGCCAGCGGGGGGGGCGTAGATACGCAGTATTTT.

V and J are TRBV15 and TRBJ1-1; maybe TRBD1 (5 bases). Germline V gives CDR1 LNHNV, CDR2 YYDKDF (reference sequence). The ends were cut back, 0 bases at V and 1 base at J, with 9 bases in the middle. The CDR3 has 15 residues. For the CDR3, the DNA is TGTGCCACCAGCAGAGATCGGCAGGGGAACACTGAAGCTTTCTTT. This sequence encodes CATSRDRQGNTEAFF.

This clonotype showed up many times. This chain uses TRBV5-5 with TRBJ2-7; TRBD1 agrees at 8 bases. The germline V gene encodes CDR1 SGHKS and CDR2 YYEKEE (reference sequence). This CDR3 is built from 14 residues. V was pared by 4 bases and J by 4 bases, with 7 bases of the junction left unmatched. CDR3 coding DNA: TGTGCCAGCAGCCGGGGGCAGGGGGCTTACGAGCAGTACTTC. Translation gives CASSRGQGAYEQYF.

Only a few counts were recorded for this clonotype. This chain uses TRBV11-2 with TRBJ2-7, with D unresolved. V was cut by 1 base and J by 0 bases, with 10 bases left in between. Germline V gene sequence: CDR1 SGHAT, CDR2 FQNNGV. The CDR3 sequence is 15 residues long. CDR3 nucleotides: TGTGCCAGCAGCTTAGCCCTAGATTACTCCTACGAGCAGTACTTC. As protein: CASSLALDYSYEQYF.

This chain joins TRBV4-1 and TRBJ1-2; no reliable D call. From germline, CDR1 is MGHRA and CDR2 YSYEKL. CDR3 length equals 15 residues. Deletions cut 1 base from V and 4 bases from J, with 13 bases between. The CDR3 DNA follows: TGCGCCAGCAGCCAAGTCACCACCCGAAGCTATGGCTACACCTTC. Translated, it gives CASSQVTTRSYGYTF.

This clonotype appeared a few times. The chain uses TRBV10-3 and TRBJ2-7, with 7 bases identical to TRBD1. The germline gives CDR1 ENHRY, CDR2 SYGVKD. Trimming at V came to 3 bases and at J to 2 bases, leaving 7 bases not matched to a gene. The CDR3 spans 15 residues. CDR3 sequence reads: CAISDDRVITYEQYF. The DNA of the CDR3 is TGTGCCATCAGTGATGACAGGGTAATCACCTACGAGCAGTACTTC.

Only a few counts were recorded for this clonotype. In DNA form, the CDR3 reads TGCAGTGCTAGCGACGATCCTAGCACAGATACGCAGTATTTT. It yields the protein CSASDDPSTDTQYF. This sequence joins TRBV20-1 and TRBJ2-3; D call uncertain. V was shortened by 3 bases and J by 0 bases, with 10 bases between the two germline ends. From germline, CDR1 is DFQATT and CDR2 SNEGSKA (reference sequence). The CDR3 length is 14 residues.

This clonotype was picked up a small number of times. The chain is built from TRBV5-4 and TRBJ2-3; D uncertain. Germline-derived CDR1 and CDR2 are SGHNT and YYREEE (reference sequence). V lost 4 bases and J lost 4, with 13 bases in between. CDR3 length: 14 residues. The CDR3 sequence is CASSPTSGPDTQYF. The CDR3 DNA reads TGTGCCAGCAGCCCCACGTCGGGTCCAGATACGCAGTATTTT.

This clonotype was detected ten times or more. The rearrangement uses TRBV18 and TRBJ2-2; D assignment may be TRBD1 or TRBD2 (5 bases each). Per germline, CDR1 KGHSH and CDR2 LQKENI. The CDR3 has 14 residues. Deletions cut 2 bases from V and 3 bases from J, with 7 bases between. The DNA of the CDR3 is TGTGCCAGCTCACCAGGGACGGACACCGGGGAGCTGTTTTTT. This gives the protein CASSPGTDTGELFF.

This clonotype was observed once. The genes are TRBV5-1 and TRBJ1-1; 7 positions agree with TRBD1. The CDR3 extends over 15 amino acids. The J segment lost 1 base and the V segment lost 0 bases, leaving 3 bases of the junction unmatched. The germline V gene has CDR1 SGHRS and CDR2 YFSETQ. Written as DNA, the CDR3 is TGCGCCAGCAGCTTGGGGGGGACAGCGAACACTGAAGCTTTCTTT. Protein sequence: CASSLGGTANTEAFF.

This chain links TRBV7-2 with TRBJ2-1; 11 positions match TRBD2. The CDR3 has 16 amino acids. V gave up 4 bases and J gave up 7 bases; unmatched junction bases: 9. The germline V gene encodes CDR1 SGHTA and CDR2 FQGNSA. The CDR3 nucleotides are TGTGCCAGCAGCTCCTCCGCTAGCGGGGGGTGGAATGAGCAGTTCTTC. Its translation is CASSSSASGGWNEQFF.

This chain joins TRBV9 and TRBJ1-2; 7 bases agree with TRBD1. The junction had 9 bases not matched to a gene; V was cut back by 7 bases and J by 6 bases. The V gene's germline CDR1 is SGDLS and CDR2 YYNGEE. This CDR3 has 13 amino acids. The CDR3 protein is CASAQGTRNGYTF. CDR3 in DNA: TGTGCCAGCGCACAGGGGACTCGAAATGGCTACACCTTC.

The chain employs TRBV7-9 and TRBJ1-1; D call uncertain. CDR1 is SEHNR, CDR2 FQNEAQ, per germline (reference sequence). The CDR3 length is 12 residues. Between the trimmed V and J ends, which lost 1 base and 7 bases, there was a span of 7 bases. CDR3 coding DNA: TGTGCCAGCAGCTTAGTCCGCGGTGAAGCTTTCTTT. Translation: CASSLVRGEAFF. Full variable domain (remainder filled in from reference TRBV7-9 and TRBJ1-1): DTGVSQNPRHKITKRGQNVTFRCDPISEHNRLYWYRQTLGQGPEFLTYFQNEAQLEKSRLLSDRFSAERPKGSFSTLEIQRTEQGDSAMYLCASSLVRGEAFFGQGTRLTVV.

This chain connects TRBV12-3 or TRBV12-4 to TRBJ2-3; 7 bases are a match to TRBD1. The CDR3 is made up of 14 amino acids. V was pared by 6 bases and J by 2 bases, with 5 bases of the junction left unmatched. DNA for the CDR3: TGTGCCAGCAGCCCGGGACAGACCACAGATACGCAGTATTTT. This codes for CASSPGQTTDTQYF.

This clonotype was seen only a few times. The chain uses TRBV9 and TRBJ2-6, with a tentative D call TRBD2 (7 bases). V was clipped by 3 bases and J by 3 bases, with 16 bases between them. CDR3 length: 17 amino acids. From germline, CDR1 is SGDLS and CDR2 YYNGEE. The CDR3 nucleotides read TGTGCCAGCAGCGGAAAACACGGGGGGCTTGGGGCCAACGTCCTGACTTTC. Encoded protein: CASSGKHGGLGANVLTF.

The rearrangement links TRBV4-3 to TRBJ2-2; 9 bases map to TRBD1. The CDR3 extends over 15 amino acids. Germline V CDR1 and CDR2: LGHNA, YSLEER. V lost 6 bases, J lost 4 bases, and 6 bases stayed unmatched. As DNA, the CDR3 is TGCGCCAGCAGTCTACCGGGACAGGGCACCGGGGAGCTGTTTTTT. Translation gives CASSLPGQGTGELFF.

The chain couples TRBV7-9 to TRBJ2-6, with a tentative D call TRBD1 (6 bases). The V gene's germline CDR1 is SEHNR and CDR2 FQNEAQ (reference sequence). The length of the CDR3 is 15 residues. V was trimmed by 4 bases and J by 4 bases, leaving 11 bases between them. Here the CDR3 reads CASSSYRVGANVLTF. CDR3 DNA: TGTGCCAGCAGCTCATACAGGGTCGGGGCCAACGTCCTGACTTTC.

In this sample, this clonotype turned up many times. V and J are TRBV6-5 and TRBJ2-1; D is ambiguous. Germline V gene sequence: CDR1 MNHEY, CDR2 SVGAGI. The CDR3 extends over 11 amino acids. V was trimmed by 2 bases and J by 10 bases, leaving 6 bases between them. In DNA form, the CDR3 reads TGTGCCAGCAGTTACGGTAGGGAGCAGTTCTTC. It is translated as CASSYGREQFF.

This chain links TRBV6-2 or TRBV6-3 with TRBJ2-7, with D maybe TRBD2 (7 bases). Germline CDR1 and CDR2: MNHEY and SVGEGT. Trimming stripped 3 bases from V and 4 bases from J, with 13 bases between. The CDR3 loop spans 14 amino acids. CDR3 protein: CASSYSRGRYEQYV. CDR3 DNA: TGTGCCAGCAGTTATTCGCGGGGGCGATACGAGCAGTACGTC.

V gene TRBV5-1 combines with J gene TRBJ2-5; D gene ambiguous. CDR1 is SGHRS and CDR2 is YFSETQ in the germline V gene. The ends were cut back, 5 bases at V and 2 bases at J, with 16 bases in the middle. The CDR3 length is 15 residues. CDR3 residues: CASRPIGSPQETQYF. CDR3 in DNA: TGCGCCAGCAGGCCTATCGGGTCCCCGCAAGAGACCCAGTACTTC.

This clonotype has more than one count but fewer than ten. The chain is built from TRBV7-2 and TRBJ1-5; a weak D match, TRBD1 (6 bases). Trimming took off 2 bases at V and 6 bases at J, with 17 bases between the two ends. Germline assignment: CDR1 SGHTA and CDR2 FQGNSA. The CDR3 is 16 residues long. CDR3 residues: CASSLTGVGGGQPQHF. The CDR3 bases are TGTGCCAGCAGCTTAACAGGCGTGGGGGGCGGTCAGCCCCAGCATTTT.

This chain connects TRBV28 to TRBJ2-1; D unclear. CDR1 is MDHEN and CDR2 is SYDVKM in the germline V gene. The CDR3 is made up of 13 amino acids. Trimming took off 6 bases at V and 9 bases at J, with 15 bases between the two ends. CDR3 nucleotide sequence: TGTGCCAGCAGCCCTCCTCCATGGAGTGAGCAGTTCTTC. Translation: CASSPPPWSEQFF.

This clonotype has at least ten counts. This chain uses TRBV27 with TRBJ2-3, with 8 bases matching TRBD1. With 10 bases clipped from V and 2 bases from J, the junction kept 11 bases outside the gene matches. The CDR3 consists of 15 residues. In germline, CDR1 is MNHEY, CDR2 SMNVEV (reference sequence). The CDR3 coding sequence is TGTGCCACCCAGGGGGCGGGGTTCCCCACAGATACGCAGTATTTT. Translation: CATQGAGFPTDTQYF.